Below, 28 T cell receptor beta chains from the same sample are listed, as sequenced in a study of blood T cell repertoires in COVID-19. TCRdb's table, derived via immunoSEQ multiplex PCR, lists solely in-frame clones and lacks some. The sample lists 100,000 to 150,000 clones; about 70% were seen once. The specimen sequenced was peripheral blood. All receptors come from a man in his 60s with acute or convalescent COVID-19.

The chain links TRBV30 to TRBJ1-6, with D possibly matching TRBD1 (5 bases). Trimming removed 1 base from V and 7 bases from J, with 11 bases in between. This CDR3 is 14 amino acids long. Germline lookup yields CDR1 GTSNPN and CDR2 SVGIG (reference sequence). This chain's CDR3 is CAWSAQGRNSPLHF. CDR3 nucleotide sequence: TGTGCCTGGAGTGCCCAGGGAAGGAATTCACCCCTCCACTTT.

The rearrangement links TRBV5-1 to TRBJ2-1; 9 nucleotides align to TRBD2. Germline lookup yields CDR1 SGHRS and CDR2 YFSETQ. The ends lost 0 bases at V and 9 bases at J; junction bases unmatched: 10. The CDR3 length is 16 residues. The CDR3 is CASSLDVAGGPGEQFF. CDR3 in DNA: TGCGCCAGCAGCTTGGATGTCGCGGGGGGGCCGGGTGAGCAGTTCTTC.

The rearrangement joins TRBV19 to TRBJ1-5; D perhaps matches TRBD1 (5 bases). V gave up 6 bases and J gave up 1 base, with 16 bases separating them. This CDR3 spans 16 amino acids. Germline CDR1 and CDR2: LNHDA and SQIVND (reference sequence). The CDR3: CASRPMSGLSNQPQHF. As DNA, the CDR3 is TGTGCCAGTAGACCAATGTCAGGGCTAAGCAATCAGCCCCAGCATTTT.

This clone has only one observation. The rearrangement links TRBV15 to TRBJ2-7; TRBD2 agrees at 14 bases. The CDR3 covers 16 residues. Germline V CDR1 and CDR2: LNHNV, YYDKDF (reference sequence). V was pared by 5 bases and J by 6 bases, with 9 bases of the junction left unmatched. This CDR3 reads CATSGRVGLAGGEQYF. The CDR3 nucleotides are TGTGCCACCAGCGGGAGAGTTGGACTAGCGGGGGGCGAGCAGTACTTC.

This rearrangement joins TRBV29-1 to TRBJ1-2; tentative D call: TRBD1 (6 bases). Trimming shortened V by 4 bases and J by 0 bases, and 18 bases separated the two germline ends. Per germline, CDR1 SQVTM and CDR2 ANQGSEA. This CDR3 is built from 16 residues. In DNA, the CDR3 is TGCAGCGTTGGCGGTCCCAGGGGTGGTTCTAACTATGGCTACACCTTC. Amino acid sequence: CSVGGPRGGSNYGYTF.

The chain carries TRBV7-9 and TRBJ1-1; possibly TRBD1 for D (6 bases). With 6 bases removed from V and 4 bases from J, the gap between germline ends came to 18 bases. From germline, CDR1 is SEHNR and CDR2 FQNEAQ (reference sequence). The CDR3 covers 15 residues. Written as DNA, the CDR3 is TGTGCCAGCAGACCGGGACACCTCGAGGGCACTGAAGCTTTCTTT. Translating it yields CASRPGHLEGTEAFF.

The V call is TRBV7-9, the J call TRBJ1-2, with a possible D match to TRBD1 (5 bases). The CDR3 loop spans 16 amino acids. V lost 5 bases and J 3 bases, leaving 19 bases between the germline ends. Germline loops: CDR1 SEHNR, CDR2 FQNEAQ (reference sequence). The DNA of the CDR3 is TGTGCCAGCAGCCCCTCTGGAGGGACCTACGACTATGGCTACACCTTC. Translated: CASSPSGGTYDYGYTF.

J is TRBJ1-5 and V is TRBV3-1 (or the pseudogene TRBV3-2); TRBD1 matches 7 bases. Germline lookup yields CDR1 LGHDT and CDR2 YNNKEL (reference sequence). Trimming cost V 10 bases and J 4 bases; bases outside gene matches: 13. The CDR3 is 15 residues long. The CDR3 DNA reads as TGTGCCACCGGTAACTCGGGACAGCGAAATCAGCCCCAGCATTTT. Protein product: CATGNSGQRNQPQHF.

V usage is TRBV3-1 (or the pseudogene TRBV3-2) and J usage is TRBJ2-6; 10 positions match TRBD2. The V segment lost 0 bases and the J segment 1 base; nucleotides outside the gene matches: 9. The CDR3 sequence is 20 residues long. Per germline, CDR1 LGHDT and CDR2 YNNKEL (reference sequence). Here the CDR3 reads CASSQDSPGLAMSGANVLTF. Written as DNA, the CDR3 is TGTGCCAGCAGCCAAGATTCCCCGGGACTAGCGATGTCTGGGGCCAACGTCCTGACTTTC.

The V gene is TRBV27, the J gene TRBJ2-3; TRBD1 might be the D (6 bases). Germline CDR1 is MNHEY and CDR2 is SMNVEV (reference sequence). V shed 0 bases and J shed 4 bases, with 11 bases lying between them. The CDR3 contains 15 residues. DNA of the CDR3: TGTGCCAGCAGTTTATCCACGACAGGTTCAGATACGCAGTATTTT. It is translated as CASSLSTTGSDTQYF.

J is TRBJ1-1 and V is TRBV21-1. TRBV21-1 counts as a pseudogene. The CDR3 consists of 10 residues. CDR3 amino acids: CASSSPGAFF. The CDR3, as DNA: TGTGCCAGCAGCTCCCCCGGAGCTTTCTTT.

In its sample, this clone was seen a few times. The chain joins TRBV11-1 to TRBJ1-2; D possibly corresponds to TRBD1 (6 bases). Looked up from germline, CDR1 is SGHAT and CDR2 is FQDESV (reference sequence). Trimming took 1 base from V and 6 from J, leaving 15 bases between them. This CDR3 is 15 amino acids long. CDR3 in amino acids: CASSLGGRPGDGYTF. The CDR3 nucleotides are TGTGCCAGCAGCTTAGGCGGTCGGCCAGGGGATGGCTACACCTTC.

The CDR3 coding sequence is TGTGCCAGCAGCTTAGTTTCCGAGACCGGGGAGCTGTTTTTT. This encodes CASSLVSETGELFF. The rearrangement uses TRBV11-1 and TRBJ2-2, with D uncertain. This CDR3 spans 14 amino acids. V lost 1 base and J lost 5, with 8 bases in between. Germline lookup yields CDR1 SGHAT and CDR2 FQDESV (reference sequence).

The chain combines TRBV5-1 with TRBJ1-1, with D unclear. The CDR3 has 14 residues. Germline V gene sequence: CDR1 SGHRS, CDR2 YFSETQ. Trimming removed 4 bases at V and 10 bases at J, with 20 bases between. CDR3 in DNA: TGCGCCAGCAGCCAAACCCTCCCGGAGGATGGAGCTTTCTTT. Translated, it gives CASSQTLPEDGAFF.

This clone showed up just a few times. The chain uses TRBV10-3 and TRBJ1-2, with D possibly TRBD1 on 5 matching bases. Trimming pared 6 bases from V and 1 base from J, leaving 12 bases between. This CDR3 spans 14 amino acids. Looked up from germline, CDR1 is ENHRY and CDR2 is SYGVKD. The DNA for the CDR3 is TGTGCCATCAGCAGCAGGGAGGGTAACTATGGCTACACCTTC. Its translation is CAISSREGNYGYTF.

The rearrangement uses TRBV19 and TRBJ1-5; D is uncertain. There are 14 residues in the CDR3. The V gene lost 7 bases and the J gene lost 2 bases, with 12 bases spanning the gap. Germline CDR1 and CDR2: LNHDA and SQIVND (reference sequence). The CDR3 sequence is CASTGYDGNQPQHF. The CDR3 bases are TGTGCCAGTACAGGATATGATGGCAATCAGCCCCAGCATTTT.

The V call is TRBV6-6, the J call TRBJ1-1, with a tentative D call TRBD1 (5 bases). Trimming left V 2 bases short and J 6 bases short, with 16 bases between. The germline V gene has CDR1 MNHNY and CDR2 SVGAGI (reference sequence). CDR3 size: 15 residues. CDR3 in amino acids: CASSYAGEGYAEAFF. For the CDR3, the DNA is TGTGCCAGCAGTTACGCCGGGGAGGGGTACGCTGAAGCTTTCTTT.

This clone was picked up many times. V usage is TRBV5-4 and J usage is TRBJ1-2, with D unclear. V dropped 4 bases and J dropped 6 bases, with 19 bases sitting between them. The CDR3 totals 15 residues. Per the germline V gene, CDR1 is SGHNT and CDR2 is YYREEE (reference sequence). The CDR3 DNA follows: TGTGCCAGCAGCCTCAACCGCCCCGGAGTTAATGGCTACACCTTC. Translating gives CASSLNRPGVNGYTF.

This sequence joins TRBV15 and TRBJ2-7; 10 positions match TRBD1. The CDR3 has 14 residues. Trimming removed 3 bases from V and 5 bases from J; junction bases left unmatched: 4. Germline-derived CDR1 and CDR2 are LNHNV and YYDKDF (reference sequence). CDR3 nucleotide sequence: TGTGCCACCAGCAGGGGGACAGGGGCGAACGAGCAGTACTTC. Protein sequence: CATSRGTGANEQYF.

This sequence joins TRBV7-9 and TRBJ1-2; tentative D call: TRBD1 (5 bases). Germline CDR1 is SEHNR and CDR2 is FQNEAQ (reference sequence). Between the trimmed V and J ends, which lost 1 base and 6 bases, there was a span of 9 bases. The CDR3 loop spans 13 amino acids. The chain's CDR3 is CASSLEGFNGYTF. CDR3 in DNA: TGTGCCAGCAGCTTAGAGGGGTTTAATGGCTACACCTTC.

V usage is TRBV5-5 and J usage is TRBJ1-2; 8 nucleotides line up with TRBD1. CDR3 length: 13 residues. V dropped 4 bases and J dropped 8; count of bases not matched to a gene: 7. Germline CDR1 reads SGHKS; CDR2 reads YYEKEE (reference sequence). For the CDR3, the DNA is TGTGCCAGCAGCCTGGCAGGGGGCGGCGGCTACACCTTC. Translation: CASSLAGGGGYTF.

The chain combines TRBV9 with TRBJ2-5; D is ambiguous. Germline V gene sequence: CDR1 SGDLS, CDR2 YYNGEE. Deletions cut 4 bases from V and 0 bases from J, with 13 bases between. The CDR3 runs to 15 residues. The CDR3 is CASSPTMADQETQYF. The CDR3 nucleotides are TGTGCCAGCAGCCCCACGATGGCAGACCAAGAGACCCAGTACTTC.

This chain connects TRBV11-3 to TRBJ1-3; 9 nucleotides match TRBD1. There are 15 residues in the CDR3. Trimming cost V 5 bases and J 0 bases; bases outside gene matches: 2. The germline V gene has CDR1 SGHNT and CDR2 YENEEA. The CDR3 reads CASSMDRGSGNTIYF. CDR3 bases: TGTGCCAGCAGCATGGACAGGGGCTCTGGAAACACCATATATTTT.

V is TRBV27 and J is TRBJ2-1; 12 nucleotides match TRBD1. The CDR3 totals 13 residues. In germline, CDR1 is MNHEY, CDR2 SMNVEV (reference sequence). Trimming at V came to 8 bases and at J to 12 bases, leaving 8 bases not matched to a gene. For the CDR3, the DNA is TGTGCCAGCGGCTCGGGACAGGGGGCTCTGCAGTTCTTC. Residues: CASGSGQGALQFF.

V gene TRBV5-4 combines with J gene TRBJ2-1, with D perhaps matching TRBD2 (7 bases). Germline loops: CDR1 SGHNT, CDR2 YYREEE (reference sequence). Deletions cut 4 bases from V and 0 bases from J, with 17 bases between. This CDR3 spans 17 amino acids. DNA for the CDR3: TGTGCCAGCAGCCCCGGAGGGGGGGGGATCTCCTACAATGAGCAGTTCTTC. It specifies CASSPGGGGISYNEQFF. Full variable domain (rest looked up from reference TRBV5-4 and TRBJ2-1): ETGVTQSPTHLIKTRGQQVTLRCSSQSGHNTVSWYQQALGQGPQFIFQYYREEENGRGNFPPRFSGLQFPNYSSELNVNALELDDSALYLCASSPGGGGISYNEQFFGPGTRLTVL.

This clone was observed a handful of times. V is TRBV18 and J is TRBJ2-3; 9 bases map to TRBD2. The CDR3 is 14 residues long. Germline trimming cut 3 bases from V and 5 bases from J; bases unmatched to any gene: 3. Looked up from germline, CDR1 is KGHSH and CDR2 is LQKENI. As DNA, the CDR3 is TGTGCCAGCTCACCGACTAGCGGAAAAGATACGCAGTATTTT. Translating it yields CASSPTSGKDTQYF.

The chain has TRBV27 and TRBJ1-6, with D unclear. Between the trimmed V and J ends, which lost 6 bases and 10 bases, there was a span of 19 bases. Germline V gene data show CDR1 as MNHEY and CDR2 as SMNVEV (reference sequence). The CDR3 extends over 15 amino acids. CDR3 bases: TGTGCCAGCAGCTCACTTCGGGGATCACAGTCACCCCTCCACTTT. It codes for CASSSLRGSQSPLHF.

The chain links TRBV9 to TRBJ1-3, with 7 bases aligning to TRBD1. The CDR3 runs 15 residues. CDR1 and CDR2 (germline): SGDLS, YYNGEE. Trimming took 2 bases from V and 0 from J; bases not matched to a gene: 2. The DNA of the CDR3 is TGTGCCAGCAGCGTGACAGGGAACTCTGGAAACACCATATATTTT. Translating gives CASSVTGNSGNTIYF.